This T cell receptor beta chain was identified during a study of cytomegalovirus exposure and HLA in healthy donors. 13 Jbeta primers and 60 Vbeta primers were used for the PCR. TCRdb's copy holds only in-frame clones and misses some; the assay was immunoSEQ multiplex PCR. Here the sample spans roughly 100,000 clones, 63% being singletons. This clone was counted between two and nine times. V trimming: 4 bases; J trimming: 4 bases; junction bases outside the gene matches: 8. The CDR3 runs to 17 residues. CDR1 and CDR2 (germline): MNHEY, SMNVEV (reference sequence). Sample: PBMCs. The V gene is TRBV27, the J gene TRBJ2-1; 12 bases match TRBD2. The source of this sequence is a human donor in good health. The CDR3 loop is CASSSSWTSGAYNEQFF. The DNA of the CDR3 is TGTGCCAGCAGTTCCTCTTGGACTAGCGGGGCTTACAATGAGCAGTTCTTC.